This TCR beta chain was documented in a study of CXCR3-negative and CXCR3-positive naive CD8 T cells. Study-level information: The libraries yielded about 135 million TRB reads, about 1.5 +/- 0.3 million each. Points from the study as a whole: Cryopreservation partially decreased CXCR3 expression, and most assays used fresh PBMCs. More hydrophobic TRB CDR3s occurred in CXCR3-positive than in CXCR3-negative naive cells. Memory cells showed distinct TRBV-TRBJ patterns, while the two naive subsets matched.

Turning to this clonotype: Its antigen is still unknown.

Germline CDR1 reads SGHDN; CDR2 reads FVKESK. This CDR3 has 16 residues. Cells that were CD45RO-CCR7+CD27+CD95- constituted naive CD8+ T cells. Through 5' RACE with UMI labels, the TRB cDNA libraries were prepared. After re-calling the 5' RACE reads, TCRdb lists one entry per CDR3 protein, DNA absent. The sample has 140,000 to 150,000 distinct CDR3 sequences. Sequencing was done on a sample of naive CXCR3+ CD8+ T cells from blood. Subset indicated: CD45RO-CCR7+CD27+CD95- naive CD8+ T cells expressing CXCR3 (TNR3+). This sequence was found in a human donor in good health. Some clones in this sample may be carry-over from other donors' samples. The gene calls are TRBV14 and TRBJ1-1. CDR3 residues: CASSPALHPRGAEAFF.